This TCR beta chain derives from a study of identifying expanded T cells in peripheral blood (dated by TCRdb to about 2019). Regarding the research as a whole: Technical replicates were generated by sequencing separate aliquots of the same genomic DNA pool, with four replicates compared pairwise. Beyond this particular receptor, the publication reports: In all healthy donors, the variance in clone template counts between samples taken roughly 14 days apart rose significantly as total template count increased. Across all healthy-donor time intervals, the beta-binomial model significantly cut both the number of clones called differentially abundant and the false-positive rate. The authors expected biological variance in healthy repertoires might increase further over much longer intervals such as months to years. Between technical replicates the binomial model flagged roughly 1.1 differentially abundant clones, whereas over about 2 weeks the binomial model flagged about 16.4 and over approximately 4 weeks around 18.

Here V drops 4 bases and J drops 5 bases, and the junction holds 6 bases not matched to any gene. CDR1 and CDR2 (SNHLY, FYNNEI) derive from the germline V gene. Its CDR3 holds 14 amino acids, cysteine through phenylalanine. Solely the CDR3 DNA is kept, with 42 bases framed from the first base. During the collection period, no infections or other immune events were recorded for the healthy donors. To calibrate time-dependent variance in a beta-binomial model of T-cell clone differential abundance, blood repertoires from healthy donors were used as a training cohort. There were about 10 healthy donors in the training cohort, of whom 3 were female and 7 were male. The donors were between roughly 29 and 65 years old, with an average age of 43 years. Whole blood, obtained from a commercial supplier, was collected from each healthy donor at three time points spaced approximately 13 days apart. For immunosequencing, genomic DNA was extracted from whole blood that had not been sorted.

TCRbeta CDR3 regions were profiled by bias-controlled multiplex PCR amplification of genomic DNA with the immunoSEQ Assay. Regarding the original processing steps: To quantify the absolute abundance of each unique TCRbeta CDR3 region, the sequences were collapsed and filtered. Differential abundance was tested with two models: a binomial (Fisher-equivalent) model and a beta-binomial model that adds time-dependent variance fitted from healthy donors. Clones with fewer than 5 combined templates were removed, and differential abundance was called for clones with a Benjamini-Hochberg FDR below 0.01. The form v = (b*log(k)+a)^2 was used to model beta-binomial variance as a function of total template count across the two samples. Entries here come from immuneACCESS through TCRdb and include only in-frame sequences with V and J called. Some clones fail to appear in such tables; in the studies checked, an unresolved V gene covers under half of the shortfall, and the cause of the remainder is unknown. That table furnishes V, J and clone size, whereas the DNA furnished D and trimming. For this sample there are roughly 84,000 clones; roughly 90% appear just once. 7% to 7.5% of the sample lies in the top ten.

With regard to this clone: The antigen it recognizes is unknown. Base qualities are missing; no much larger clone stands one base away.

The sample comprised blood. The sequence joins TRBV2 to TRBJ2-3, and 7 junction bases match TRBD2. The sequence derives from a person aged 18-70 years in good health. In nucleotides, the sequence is TGTGCCAGCAGTGGAGGACTAGGACAAGATACGCAGTATTTT. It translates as CASSGGLGQDTQYF.